The clone carrying this T cell receptor beta chain was observed a few times. Antigen: not known. This entry is derived from a study of CD8 T cells in ankylosing spondylitis. The CDR3 contains 17 residues. The ends lost 4 bases at V and 1 base at J; junction bases unmatched: 14. In germline, CDR1 is SQVTM, CDR2 ANQGSEA. Broader study findings: Characteristic of ankylosing spondylitis blood, it appeared, was a TCR beta motif comprising 7 to 9 highly homologous variants. Significantly higher representation of disease-linked clones was reported for matched ankylosing spondylitis synovial fluid.

TCRdb reprocessed the 5' RACE reads via MiXCR and lists one record per CDR3 protein. The sample yields roughly 400,000 distinct CDR3 sequences, approximately 20% seen once. The sequenced material came from blood, either unsorted or a sorted T cell fraction (not recorded which). The chain joins TRBV29-1 to TRBJ2-5; 8 bases are a match to TRBD2. This receptor was obtained from a male donor with ankylosing spondylitis. The CDR3 protein is CSVAARLAGDLQETQYF. The CDR3 bases are TGCAGCGTTGCCGCCCGGCTAGCGGGTGACCTCCAAGAGACCCAGTACTTC.